The clone carrying this T cell receptor (beta chain) showed up many times. TCRdb reprocessed the RT-PCR reads with MiXCR, giving one entry per CDR3 protein. The sample shows hundreds of thousands of distinct CDR3 sequences, approximately 15% of them seen only once. Germline trimming cut 5 bases from V and 2 bases from J; bases unmatched to any gene: 7. This CDR3 spans 14 amino acids. Germline lookup yields CDR1 SQVTM and CDR2 ANQGSEA. What was sequenced was memory CD4+ T cells from blood. The source of this sequence is a female donor in good health, serving as a healthy control. The rearrangement joins TRBV29-1 to TRBJ1-2; 8 nucleotides line up with TRBD1. The CDR3 spells CSVPDRTGNYGYTF. As DNA, the CDR3 is TGCAGCGTTCCGGACAGGACAGGGAACTATGGCTACACCTTC. Full variable domain (outside the CDR3, taken from reference TRBV29-1 and TRBJ1-2): SAVISQKPSRDICQRGTSLTIQCQVDSQVTMMFWYRQQPGQSLTLIATANQGSEATYESGFVIDKFPISRPNLTFSTLTVSNMSPEDSSIYLCSVPDRTGNYGYTFGSGTRLTVV.